Listed here are 9 T cell receptor beta chains from one sample, sequenced in a study of T cell clonality in common variable immunodeficiency. The table came from immunoSEQ multiplex PCR; TCRdb's copy has only in-frame clones and leaves some out. This record lists about 60,000 clones, none seen once only, and the top ten clones contain approximately 1.6%. The sample comprised peripheral blood mononuclear cells. The receptors come from a person aged 18 to 75 in good health.

Remarks on this clone: The read ends 3 residues shy of where the CDR3 ends; the end is completed using the germline J gene. The gene calls are TRBV7-8 and TRBJ2-7, with 9 bases matching TRBD1. Germline V gene data show CDR1 as SGHVS and CDR2 as FQNEAQ. Trimming removed 1 base from V and 6 bases from J; junction bases left unmatched: 7. The CDR3 is made up of 15 amino acids. The sequenced CDR3 bases are TGTGCCAGCAGCTTAGACGTAGTACAGGGGGCCGAG. Translating it yields CASSLDVVQGAE. The complete CDR3 protein is CASSLDVVQGAEQYF.

This clone was picked up many times. The DNA ends 3 residues before the CDR3 does, and the rest of the CDR3 is filled in from the germline J gene. The V and J genes are TRBV6-1 and TRBJ2-2, with unresolved D. Germline values: CDR1 MNHNS, CDR2 SASEGT. Trimming took off 1 base at V and 5 bases at J, with 8 bases between the two ends. This CDR3 spans 14 amino acids. The CDR3 sequence: CASSEVQQTGELFF. The CDR3 DNA, read in part, is TGTGCCAGCAGTGAAGTACAGCAGACCGGGGAG.

This clone was seen repeatedly, ten times or more. Read coverage stops 3 residues before the CDR3 terminus; the germline J gene supplies the remainder. The rearrangement uses TRBV20-1 and TRBJ2-5; perhaps TRBD1 as D (6 bases). The CDR3 has 13 amino acids. Per the germline V gene, CDR1 is DFQATT and CDR2 is SNEGSKA (reference sequence). Trimming stripped 3 bases from V and 2 bases from J, with 10 bases between. This chain's CDR3 is CSARDSNQETQYF. The DNA read from the CDR3 is TGCAGTGCTAGGGACAGCAATCAAGAGACC.

This clone was observed many times. The read ends 3 residues shy of where the CDR3 ends; the end is completed using the germline J gene. The chain joins TRBV11-3 to TRBJ2-1; 7 positions match TRBD1. The CDR3 length is 15 residues. Germline CDR1 and CDR2: SGHNT and YENEEA. Unmatched junction bases numbered 7, after V lost 6 bases and J lost 2 bases. The sequenced CDR3 bases are TGTGCCAGCAGACAGGACAGGTCGACCTACAATGAG. Residues: CASRQDRSTYNE. The whole CDR3 protein reads CASRQDRSTYNEQFF.

At least ten counts were recorded for this clone. Coverage ceases 3 residues before the CDR3 finishes, and the germline J gene fills in the end. This chain connects TRBV19 to TRBJ2-7, with 9 bases fitting TRBD2. The germline V gene encodes CDR1 LNHDA and CDR2 SQIVND (reference sequence). The CDR3 has 14 residues. J gave up 5 bases and V 8 bases, and 10 bases lay outside the gene matches. This CDR3 reads CASGPGLAINEQYF. The sequenced part of the CDR3 DNA is TGTGCCAGTGGGCCAGGACTAGCGATAAACGAG.

This clone was detected ten times or more. The CDR3 end is not reached by the read, which stops 3 residues before it; the germline J gene fills it in. The rearrangement links TRBV7-3 to TRBJ2-3; 8 bases line up with TRBD2. CDR1 is SGHTA, CDR2 FQGTGA, per germline. J lost 1 base, V lost 5 bases, and 5 bases had no gene match. There are 15 residues in the CDR3. CDR3: CASSRAGERTDTQYF. The covered CDR3 bases are TGTGCCAGCAGCCGAGCGGGAGAGCGCACAGATACG.

This clone was observed at least ten times. Sequence at one end of the junction differs from germline and may be a read error. The missing CDR3 end, 3 residues past where the read stops, is filled in from the germline J gene. The chain employs TRBV4-2 and TRBJ2-3, with D hard to call. The CDR3 is 15 residues long. Germline V gene lookup returns CDR1 LGHNA and CDR2 YNFKEQ. The part of the CDR3 DNA that was read is TGCGCCGGCAGCCAAGACCGTGTTCTGACAGATACG. It translates to CAGSQDRVLTDT. The entire CDR3 reads CAGSQDRVLTDTQYF.

This clone was recorded at least ten times. The CDR3 goes on 3 residues after the read ends, and that part is filled in from the germline J gene. V and J are TRBV2 and TRBJ2-4; 7 nucleotides align to TRBD1. CDR3 size: 15 residues. V shed 7 bases, J shed 3 bases, and the junction held 9 bases outside the gene matches. The germline gives CDR1 SNHLY, CDR2 FYNNEI. The CDR3 region is CASTRSGTDKNIQYF. The CDR3 DNA, read in part, is TGTGCCAGCACCCGATCCGGGACAGACAAAAACATT.

Remarks on this clone: Read data end 3 residues before the CDR3 end; the end is taken from the germline J gene. The rearrangement uses TRBV5-3 and TRBJ2-7, with a tentative D call TRBD1 (5 bases). TRBV5-3 is known as an ORF, though its function is uncertain. V was shortened by 1 base and J by 3 bases, with 11 bases between the two germline ends. This CDR3 contains 14 residues. The sequenced CDR3 bases are TGTGCCAGAAGCTTGCAGGGAAACTACTACGAG. Translated: CARSLQGNYYE. The entire CDR3 sequence reads CARSLQGNYYEQYF.